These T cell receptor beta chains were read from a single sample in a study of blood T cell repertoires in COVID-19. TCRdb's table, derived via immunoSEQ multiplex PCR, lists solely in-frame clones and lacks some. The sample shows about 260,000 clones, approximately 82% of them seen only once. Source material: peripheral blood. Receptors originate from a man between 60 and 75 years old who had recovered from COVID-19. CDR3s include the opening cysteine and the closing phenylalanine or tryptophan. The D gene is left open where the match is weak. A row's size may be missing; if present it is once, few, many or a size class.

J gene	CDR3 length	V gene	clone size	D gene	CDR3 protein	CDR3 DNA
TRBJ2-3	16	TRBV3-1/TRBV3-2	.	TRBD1	CASSQGRRQGLDTQYF	TGTGCCAGCAGCCAAGGGAGGCGACAGGGATTAGATACGCAGTATTTT
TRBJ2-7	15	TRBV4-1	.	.	CASSRPGGEFYEQYF	TGCGCCAGCAGCCGCCCCGGCGGGGAATTCTACGAGCAGTACTTC
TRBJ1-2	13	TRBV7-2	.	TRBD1	CASSSDRGHGYTF	TGTGCCAGCAGCTCGGACAGGGGGCATGGCTACACCTTC
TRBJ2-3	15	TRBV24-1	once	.	CATSDARERSDTQYF	TGTGCCACCAGTGATGCCCGGGAGCGCTCAGATACGCAGTATTTT
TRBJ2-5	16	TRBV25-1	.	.	CASSANNLAGGETQYF	TGTGCCAGCAGTGCCAACAACCTCGCGGGCGGGGAGACCCAGTACTTC
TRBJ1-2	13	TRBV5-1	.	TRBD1	CASSWTGEYGYTF	TGCGCCAGCAGCTGGACAGGGGAATATGGCTACACCTTC
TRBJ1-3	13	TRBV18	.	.	CASSLGTGNTIYF	TGTGCCAGCTCACTGGGGACAGGAAACACCATATATTTT
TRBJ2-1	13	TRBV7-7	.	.	CASSLGSTDEQFF	TGTGCCAGCAGCTTAGGTAGCACCGATGAGCAGTTCTTC
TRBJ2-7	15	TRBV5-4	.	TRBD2	CASSLGLAGVYEQYF	TGTGCCAGCAGCTTGGGACTAGCGGGGGTCTACGAGCAGTACTTC
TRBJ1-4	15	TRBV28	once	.	CASSLTRTANEKLFF	TGTGCCAGCAGTTTAACGAGGACAGCGAATGAAAAACTGTTTTTT
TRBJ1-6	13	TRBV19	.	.	CASSFVGDSPLHF	TGTGCCAGTAGTTTTGTCGGGGATTCACCCCTCCACTTT
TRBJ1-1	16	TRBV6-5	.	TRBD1	CASSSGSQGVHTEAFF	TGTGCCAGCAGTTCTGGATCACAGGGGGTGCACACTGAAGCTTTCTTT
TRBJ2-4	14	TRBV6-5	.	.	CASSRAGKRNIQYF	TGTGCCAGCAGTCGGGCGGGTAAACGAAACATTCAGTACTTC
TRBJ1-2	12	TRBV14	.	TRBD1	CASSPTGYGYTF	TGTGCCAGCAGCCCGACAGGGTATGGCTACACCTTC
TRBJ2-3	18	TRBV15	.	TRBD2	CATSRDKGGGVNTDTQYF	TGTGCCACCAGCAGAGATAAAGGCGGGGGGGTTAACACAGATACGCAGTATTTT
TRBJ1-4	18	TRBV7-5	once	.	CVRSKAGTGGKEDEKLFF	TGTGTCAGAAGCAAAGCCGGGACAGGGGGAAAGGAGGATGAAAAACTGTTTTTT
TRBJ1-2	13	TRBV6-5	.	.	CASSQRSEDGYTF	TGTGCCAGCAGCCAGCGATCTGAGGATGGCTACACCTTC
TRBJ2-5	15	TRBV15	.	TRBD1	CATSEPGQGEETQYF	TGTGCCACCAGCGAACCGGGACAGGGGGAAGAGACCCAGTACTTC
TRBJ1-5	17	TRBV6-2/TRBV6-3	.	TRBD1	CASSSNLHGQGDQPQHF	TGTGCCAGCAGTTCCAATCTACACGGACAGGGGGACCAGCCCCAGCATTTT
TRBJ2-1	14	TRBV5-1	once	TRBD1	CASSLWTGAPEQFF	TGCGCCAGCAGCTTGTGGACAGGGGCACCTGAGCAGTTCTTC
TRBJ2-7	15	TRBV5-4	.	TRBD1	CASSLGQGVAYEQYF	TGTGCCAGCAGCTTGGGACAGGGGGTAGCCTACGAGCAGTACTTC
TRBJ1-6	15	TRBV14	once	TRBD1	CASSQTGGEGTPLHF	TGTGCCAGCAGCCAGACAGGGGGGGAAGGTACACCCCTCCACTTT
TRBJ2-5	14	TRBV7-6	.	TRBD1	CASSSWDRQETQYF	TGTGCCAGCAGCTCCTGGGACAGACAAGAGACCCAGTACTTC
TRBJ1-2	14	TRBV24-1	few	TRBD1	CATSEDGTDYGYTF	TGTGCCACCAGTGAGGATGGGACAGACTATGGCTACACCTTC
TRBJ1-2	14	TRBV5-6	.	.	CASSRKTVYYGYTF	TGTGCCAGCAGCCGAAAGACAGTTTACTATGGCTACACCTTC
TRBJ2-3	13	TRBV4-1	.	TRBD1	CASSPYEQGARYF	TGCGCCAGCAGCCCATATGAACAGGGGGCCCGTTATTTT
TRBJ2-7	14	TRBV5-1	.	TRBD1	CASSQQGAPYEQYF	TGCGCCAGCAGCCAACAGGGGGCTCCCTACGAGCAGTACTTC
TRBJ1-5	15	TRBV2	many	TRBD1	CASREQTGGGQPQHF	TGTGCCAGCAGAGAACAGACAGGGGGCGGTCAGCCCCAGCATTTT
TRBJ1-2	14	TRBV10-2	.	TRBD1	CASTEDRAFVGYTF	TGCGCCAGCACCGAGGACAGGGCTTTTGTAGGCTACACCTTC
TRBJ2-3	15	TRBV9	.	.	CASSVVGQSTDTQYF	TGTGCCAGCAGCGTAGTGGGACAAAGCACAGATACGCAGTATTTT
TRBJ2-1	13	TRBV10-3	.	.	CAISESGVREQFF	TGTGCCATCAGTGAGTCAGGGGTTCGTGAGCAGTTCTTC
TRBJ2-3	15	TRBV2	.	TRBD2	CASREAGGFTDTQYF	TGTGCCAGCAGGGAGGCGGGAGGGTTCACAGATACGCAGTATTTT
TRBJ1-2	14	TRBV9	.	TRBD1	CASSAAMTGTGYTF	TGTGCCAGCAGCGCAGCTATGACAGGGACCGGCTACACCTTC